The T cell receptor (beta chain) under discussion was sequenced for a study of cytotoxic CD8 clonotypes in ibrutinib-treated CLL. Study-level background: IGHV unmutated under 18; relapsed/refractory about 10; treatment-naive more than 14. Points from the study as a whole: Private clonotypes, not public ones, expanded at ibrutinib response.

The ends were cut back, 4 bases at V and 5 bases at J, with 19 bases in the middle. Per the germline V gene, CDR1 is SGHRS and CDR2 is YFSETQ. There are 15 residues in the CDR3. This table comes from immunoSEQ multiplex PCR, and its TCRdb copy is limited to in-frame clones, with some not included. In the table there are around 250,000 clones, 70% of which are singletons. This clone was recorded a few times. Its cognate antigen is unknown. The J gene is TRBJ2-7, the V gene TRBV5-1; maybe TRBD1 (6 bases). The specimen comprised PBMCs, sampled after 24 months of ibrutinib treatment. The TCR comes from a human donor with chronic lymphocytic leukemia. The CDR3 DNA sequence: TGCGCCAGCAGCCCATCCATCAGGGGAATCGACGAGCAGTACTTC. Residues: CASSPSIRGIDEQYF.